The clone carrying this T cell receptor (beta chain) was seen a handful of times. Its antigen is not known. The V and J ends lost 2 bases and 9 bases respectively, with 11 bases between them. There are 13 residues in the CDR3. Germline loops: CDR1 ENHRY, CDR2 SYGVKD. The data originate from a study of identical twins. Study-level findings and limits: Modelling underestimated the level of out-of-frame TCR alpha sharing observed in monozygotic twins. There was an excess of low generation probability in the out-of-frame alpha sequences that twins shared.

TCRdb passed the 5' RACE reads through MiXCR, listing each CDR3 protein once. Among 200,000 to 250,000 distinct CDR3 sequences listed, 11% to 15% were seen once. This receptor was taken from a woman younger than 30 in good health. The V and J genes are TRBV10-3 and TRBJ1-5, with unresolved D. Material for sequencing was memory (CD45RO+) T cells sorted from blood. The CDR3 protein is CAISEGVRAPQHF. Written as DNA, the CDR3 is TGTGCCATCAGTGAGGGAGTTCGGGCGCCCCAGCATTTT.